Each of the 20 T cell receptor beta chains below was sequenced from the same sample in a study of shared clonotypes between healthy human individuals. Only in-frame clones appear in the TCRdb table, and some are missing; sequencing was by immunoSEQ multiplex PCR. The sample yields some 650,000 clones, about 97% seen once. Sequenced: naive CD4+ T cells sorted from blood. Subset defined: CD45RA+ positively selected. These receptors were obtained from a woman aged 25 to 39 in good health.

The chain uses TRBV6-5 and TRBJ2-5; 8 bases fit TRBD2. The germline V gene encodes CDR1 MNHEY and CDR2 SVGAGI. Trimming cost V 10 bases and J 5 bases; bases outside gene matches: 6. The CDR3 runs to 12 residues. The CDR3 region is CATSLADETQYF. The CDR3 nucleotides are TGTGCCACCTCACTAGCGGACGAGACCCAGTACTTC.

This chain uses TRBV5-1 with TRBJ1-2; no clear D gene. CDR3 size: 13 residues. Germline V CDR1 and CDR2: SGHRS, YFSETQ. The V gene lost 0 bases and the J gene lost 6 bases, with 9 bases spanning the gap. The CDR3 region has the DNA TGCGCCAGCAGCTTGGTGGACTCGCATGGCTACACCTTC. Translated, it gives CASSLVDSHGYTF.

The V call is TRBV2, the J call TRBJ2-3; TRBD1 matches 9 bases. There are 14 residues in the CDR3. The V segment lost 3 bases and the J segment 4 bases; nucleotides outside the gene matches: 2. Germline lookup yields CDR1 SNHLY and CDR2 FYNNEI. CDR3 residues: CASSEGTGPDTQYF. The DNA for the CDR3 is TGTGCCAGCAGTGAGGGGACAGGGCCAGATACGCAGTATTTT.

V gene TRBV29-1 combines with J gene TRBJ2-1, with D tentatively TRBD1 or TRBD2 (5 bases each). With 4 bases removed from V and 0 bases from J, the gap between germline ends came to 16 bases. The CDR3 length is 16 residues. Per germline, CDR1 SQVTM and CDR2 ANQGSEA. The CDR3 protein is CSVGRASGSSYNEQFF. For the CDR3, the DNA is TGCAGCGTTGGCAGGGCTAGTGGGAGCTCCTACAATGAGCAGTTCTTC.

The CDR3 coding sequence is TGTGCCAGCGCTCTCCGGGACAGGGTTTCTCCCGAGCAGTACTTC. As protein: CASALRDRVSPEQYF. The gene calls are TRBV9 and TRBJ2-7; 9 bases map to TRBD1. V was clipped by 7 bases and J by 6 bases; unmatched bases: 14. The V gene's germline CDR1 is SGDLS and CDR2 YYNGEE. The CDR3 sequence is 15 residues long.

The CDR3 is CASSLASGTQGGDEQFF. DNA for the CDR3: TGCGCCAGCAGCTTGGCTTCTGGGACCCAAGGCGGGGATGAGCAGTTCTTC. The chain uses TRBV5-1 and TRBJ2-1; a possible D gene is TRBD2 (6 bases). V lost 0 bases, J lost 8 bases, and 21 bases lay in between. The germline gives CDR1 SGHRS, CDR2 YFSETQ. There are 17 residues in the CDR3.

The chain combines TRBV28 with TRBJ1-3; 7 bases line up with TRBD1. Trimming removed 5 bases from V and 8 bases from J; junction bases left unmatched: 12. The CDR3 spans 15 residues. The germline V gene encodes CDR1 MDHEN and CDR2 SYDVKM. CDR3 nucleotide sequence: TGTGCCAGCAGTCCCCCGGGAGGGGGCCGAGACACCATATATTTT. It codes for CASSPPGGGRDTIYF.

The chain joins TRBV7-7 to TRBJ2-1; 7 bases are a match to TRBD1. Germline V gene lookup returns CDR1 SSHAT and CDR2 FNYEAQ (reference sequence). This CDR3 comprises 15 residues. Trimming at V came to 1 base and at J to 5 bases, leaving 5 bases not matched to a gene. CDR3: CASSLGQGIHNEQFF. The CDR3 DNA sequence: TGTGCCAGCAGCTTAGGACAGGGTATCCACAATGAGCAGTTCTTC.

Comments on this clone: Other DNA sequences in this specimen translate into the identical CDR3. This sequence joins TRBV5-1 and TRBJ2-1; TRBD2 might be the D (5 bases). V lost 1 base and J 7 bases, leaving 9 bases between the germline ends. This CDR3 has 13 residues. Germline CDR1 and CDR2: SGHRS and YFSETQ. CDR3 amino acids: CASSLTSLNEQFF. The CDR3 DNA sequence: TGCGCCAGCAGCTTGACTAGTTTGAATGAGCAGTTCTTC.

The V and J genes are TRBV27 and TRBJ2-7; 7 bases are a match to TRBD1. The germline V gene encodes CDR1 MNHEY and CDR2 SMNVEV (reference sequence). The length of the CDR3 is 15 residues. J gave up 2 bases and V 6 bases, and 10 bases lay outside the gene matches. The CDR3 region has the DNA TGTGCCAGCAGCCGTACAGGGGATAGCACCTACGAGCAGTACTTC. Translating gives CASSRTGDSTYEQYF.

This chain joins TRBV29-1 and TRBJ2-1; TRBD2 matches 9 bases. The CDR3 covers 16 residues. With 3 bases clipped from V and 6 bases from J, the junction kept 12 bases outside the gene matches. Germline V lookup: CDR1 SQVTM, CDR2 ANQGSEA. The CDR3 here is CSVETTSGHLLNEQFF. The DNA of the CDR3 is TGCAGCGTTGAGACGACTAGCGGACATCTCCTCAATGAGCAGTTCTTC.

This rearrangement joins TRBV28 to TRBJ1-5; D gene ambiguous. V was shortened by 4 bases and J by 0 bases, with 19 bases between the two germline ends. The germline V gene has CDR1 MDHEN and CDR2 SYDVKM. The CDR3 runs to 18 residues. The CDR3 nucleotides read TGTGCCAGCAGTTCGACGACGGAGCAATATAATAGCAATCAGCCCCAGCATTTT. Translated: CASSSTTEQYNSNQPQHF.

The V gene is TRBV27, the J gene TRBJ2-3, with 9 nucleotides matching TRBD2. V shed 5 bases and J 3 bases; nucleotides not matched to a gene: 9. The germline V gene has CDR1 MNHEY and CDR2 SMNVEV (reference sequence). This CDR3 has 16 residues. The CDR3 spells CASSRVSGSPTDTQYF. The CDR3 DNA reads TGTGCCAGCAGTCGGGTTAGCGGGAGTCCGACAGATACGCAGTATTTT.

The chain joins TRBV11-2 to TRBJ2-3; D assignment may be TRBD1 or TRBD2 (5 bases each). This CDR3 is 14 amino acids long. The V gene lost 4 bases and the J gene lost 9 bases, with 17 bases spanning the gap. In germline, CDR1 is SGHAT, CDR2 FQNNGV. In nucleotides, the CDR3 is TGTGCCAGCAGCTGGAACCCGGGACCTGACACGCAGTATTTT. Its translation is CASSWNPGPDTQYF.

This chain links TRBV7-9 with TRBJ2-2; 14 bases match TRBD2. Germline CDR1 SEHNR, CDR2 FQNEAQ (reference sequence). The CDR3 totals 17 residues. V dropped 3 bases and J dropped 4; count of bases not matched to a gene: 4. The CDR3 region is CASSLGLAGVGTGELFF. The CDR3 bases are TGTGCCAGCAGCTTGGGACTAGCGGGAGTTGGCACCGGGGAGCTGTTTTTT.

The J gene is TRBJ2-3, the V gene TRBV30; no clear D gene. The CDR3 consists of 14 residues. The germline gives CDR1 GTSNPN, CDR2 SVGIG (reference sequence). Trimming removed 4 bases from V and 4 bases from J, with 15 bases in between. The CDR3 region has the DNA TGTGCCTGGAATGACTCCTTTACGCCAGATACGCAGTATTTT. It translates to CAWNDSFTPDTQYF. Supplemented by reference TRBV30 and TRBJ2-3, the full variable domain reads SQTIHQWPATLVQPVGSPLSLECTVEGTSNPNLYWYRQAAGRGLQLLFYSVGIGQISSEVPQNLSASRPQDRQFILSSKKLLLSDSGFYLCAWNDSFTPDTQYFGPGTRLTVL.

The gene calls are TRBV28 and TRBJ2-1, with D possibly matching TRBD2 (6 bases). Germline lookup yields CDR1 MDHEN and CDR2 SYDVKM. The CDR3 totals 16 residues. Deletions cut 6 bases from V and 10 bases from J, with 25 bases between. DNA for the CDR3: TGTGCCAGCAGAAACGGGACTCTCAAGCGCGTAATGGAGCAGTTCTTC. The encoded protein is CASRNGTLKRVMEQFF.

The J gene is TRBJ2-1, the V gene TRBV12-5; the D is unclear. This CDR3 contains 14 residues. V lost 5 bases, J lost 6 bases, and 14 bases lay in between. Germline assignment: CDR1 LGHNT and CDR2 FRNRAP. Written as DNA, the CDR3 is TGTGCTAGTGGTCTCACCGCTGTGCCCAATGAGCAGTTCTTC. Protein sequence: CASGLTAVPNEQFF. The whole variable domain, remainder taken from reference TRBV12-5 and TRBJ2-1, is DARVTQTPRHKVTEMGQEVTMRCQPILGHNTVFWYRQTMMQGLELLAYFRNRAPLDDSGMPKDRFSAEMPDATLATLKIQPSEPRDSAVYFCASGLTAVPNEQFFGPGTRLTVL.

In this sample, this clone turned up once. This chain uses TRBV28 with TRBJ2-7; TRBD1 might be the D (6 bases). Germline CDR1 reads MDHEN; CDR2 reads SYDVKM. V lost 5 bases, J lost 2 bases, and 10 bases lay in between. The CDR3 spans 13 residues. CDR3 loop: CASSIGQPYEQYF. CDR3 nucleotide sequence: TGTGCCAGCAGTATAGGACAGCCCTACGAGCAGTACTTC.

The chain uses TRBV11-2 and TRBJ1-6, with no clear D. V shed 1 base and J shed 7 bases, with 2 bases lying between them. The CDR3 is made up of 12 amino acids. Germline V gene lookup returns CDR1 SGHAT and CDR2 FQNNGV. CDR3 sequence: CASSLGNSPLHF. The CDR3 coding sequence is TGTGCCAGCAGCTTAGGCAATTCACCCCTCCACTTT. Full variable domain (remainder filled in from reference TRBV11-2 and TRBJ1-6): EAGVAQSPRYKIIEKRQSVAFWCNPISGHATLYWYQQILGQGPKLLIQFQNNGVVDDSQLPKDRFSAERLKGVDSTLKIQPAKLEDSAVYLCASSLGNSPLHFGNGTRLTVT.